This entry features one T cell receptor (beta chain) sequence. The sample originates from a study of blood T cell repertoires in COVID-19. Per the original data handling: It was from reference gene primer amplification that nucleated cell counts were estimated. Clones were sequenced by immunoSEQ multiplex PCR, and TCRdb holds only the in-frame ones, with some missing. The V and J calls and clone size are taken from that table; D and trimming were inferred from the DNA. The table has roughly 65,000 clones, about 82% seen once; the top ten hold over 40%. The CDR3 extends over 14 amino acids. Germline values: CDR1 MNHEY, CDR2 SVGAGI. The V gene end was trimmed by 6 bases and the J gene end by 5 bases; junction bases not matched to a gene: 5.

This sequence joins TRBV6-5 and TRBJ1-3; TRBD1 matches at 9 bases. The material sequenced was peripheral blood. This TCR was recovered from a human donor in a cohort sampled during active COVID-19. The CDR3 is CASSGTGRRNTIYF. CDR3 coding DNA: TGTGCCAGCAGCGGGACAGGGCGGCGAAACACCATATATTTT.